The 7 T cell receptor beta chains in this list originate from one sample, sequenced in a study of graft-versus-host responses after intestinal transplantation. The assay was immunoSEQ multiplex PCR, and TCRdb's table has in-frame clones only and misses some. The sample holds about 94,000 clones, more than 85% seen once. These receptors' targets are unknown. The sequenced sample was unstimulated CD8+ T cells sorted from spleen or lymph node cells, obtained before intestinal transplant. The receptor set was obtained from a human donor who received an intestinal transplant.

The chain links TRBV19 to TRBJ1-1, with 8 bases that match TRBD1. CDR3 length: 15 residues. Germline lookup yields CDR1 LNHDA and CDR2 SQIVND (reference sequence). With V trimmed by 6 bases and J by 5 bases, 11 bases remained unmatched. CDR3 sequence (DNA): TGTGCCAGTAGCGTCACCGGGACAGGTTTGACTGAAGCTTTCTTT. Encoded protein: CASSVTGTGLTEAFF.

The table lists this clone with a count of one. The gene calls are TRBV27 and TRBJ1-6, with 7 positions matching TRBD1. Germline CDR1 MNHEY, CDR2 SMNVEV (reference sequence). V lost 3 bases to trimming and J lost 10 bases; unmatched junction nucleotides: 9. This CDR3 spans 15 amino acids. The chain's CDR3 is CASSLGAGGGSPLHF. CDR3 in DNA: TGTGCCAGCAGTTTGGGTGCAGGGGGTGGGTCACCCCTCCACTTT.

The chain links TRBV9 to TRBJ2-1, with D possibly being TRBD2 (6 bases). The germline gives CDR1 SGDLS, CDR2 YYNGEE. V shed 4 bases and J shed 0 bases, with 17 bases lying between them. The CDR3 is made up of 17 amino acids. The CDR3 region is CASSPGDLPSSYNEQFF. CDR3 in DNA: TGTGCCAGCAGCCCGGGGGACCTTCCTAGCTCCTACAATGAGCAGTTCTTC.

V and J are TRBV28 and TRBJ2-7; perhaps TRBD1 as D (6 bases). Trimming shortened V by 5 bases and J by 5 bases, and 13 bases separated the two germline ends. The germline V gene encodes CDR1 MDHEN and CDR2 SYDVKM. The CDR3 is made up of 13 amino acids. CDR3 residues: CASSAPRGNEQYF. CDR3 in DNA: TGTGCCAGCAGTGCCCCGAGGGGGAACGAGCAGTACTTC.

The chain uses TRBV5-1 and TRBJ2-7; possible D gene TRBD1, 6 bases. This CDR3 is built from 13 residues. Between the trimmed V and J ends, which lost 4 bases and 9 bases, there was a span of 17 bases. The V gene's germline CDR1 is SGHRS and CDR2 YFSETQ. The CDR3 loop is CASSQGGPSGQYF. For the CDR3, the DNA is TGCGCCAGCAGCCAAGGGGGACCGAGCGGGCAGTACTTC. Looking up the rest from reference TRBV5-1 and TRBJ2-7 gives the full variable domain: KAGVTQTPRYLIKTRGQQVTLSCSPISGHRSVSWYQQTPGQGLQFLFEYFSETQRNKGNFPGRFSGRQFSNSRSEMNVSTLELGDSALYLCASSQGGPSGQYFGPGTRLTVT.

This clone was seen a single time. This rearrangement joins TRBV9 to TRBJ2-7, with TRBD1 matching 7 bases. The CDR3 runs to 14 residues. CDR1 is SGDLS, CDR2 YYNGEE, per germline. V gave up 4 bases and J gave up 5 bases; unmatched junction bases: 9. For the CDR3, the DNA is TGTGCCAGCAGCCCCGGGACAGCTCCCCACGAGCAGTACTTC. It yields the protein CASSPGTAPHEQYF.

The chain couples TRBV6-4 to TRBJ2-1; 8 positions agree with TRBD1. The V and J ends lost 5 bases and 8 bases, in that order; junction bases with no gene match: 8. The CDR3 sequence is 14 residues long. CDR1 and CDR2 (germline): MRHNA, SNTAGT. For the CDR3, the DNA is TGTGCCAGCAGTTGGGACAGGATTAGCGATGAGCAGTTCTTC. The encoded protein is CASSWDRISDEQFF.